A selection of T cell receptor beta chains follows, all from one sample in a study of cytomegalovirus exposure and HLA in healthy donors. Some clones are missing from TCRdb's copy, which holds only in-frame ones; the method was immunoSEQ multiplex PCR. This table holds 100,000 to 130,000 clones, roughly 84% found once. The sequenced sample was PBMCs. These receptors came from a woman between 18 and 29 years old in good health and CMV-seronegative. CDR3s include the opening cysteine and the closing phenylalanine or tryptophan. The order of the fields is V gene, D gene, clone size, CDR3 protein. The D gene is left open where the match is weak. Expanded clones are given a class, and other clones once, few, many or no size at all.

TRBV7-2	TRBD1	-	CASSFTGVNTEAFF
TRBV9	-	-	CASSGGGRTEAFF
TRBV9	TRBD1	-	CASSVGQGAYEQYF
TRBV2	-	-	CASSRADSNSPLHF
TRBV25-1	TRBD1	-	CASSEWGQGWEKLFF
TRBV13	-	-	CASSFGQSDSGANVLTF
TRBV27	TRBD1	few	CASSAPGTGKGYTF
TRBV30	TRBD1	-	CAYLTGTGGEQYF
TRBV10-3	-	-	CAISEFGQNQPQHF
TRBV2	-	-	CASSSPTDTQYF